The present TCR beta chain was sequenced within a study of control samples from healthy donors and cancer patients. With 5 bases removed from V and 5 bases from J, the gap between germline ends came to 16 bases. This CDR3 has 15 residues. Looked up from germline, CDR1 is PRHDT and CDR2 is FYEKMQ (reference sequence). Data came from immunoSEQ multiplex PCR; TCRdb stores just in-frame clones and leaves some out. The table records about 150,000 clones, about 90% of them present only once. This clonotype was sampled from a man younger than 45 in good health. Sequenced material: blood. This chain joins TRBV13 and TRBJ1-3; D not certain. CDR3 coding DNA: TGTGCCAGCAGCGAGGAGGAGACGGGGAGAAACACCATATATTTT. Protein: CASSEEETGRNTIYF.